One and the same sample provided the 32 T cell receptor beta chains below, sequenced in a study of CD8 T cells in ankylosing spondylitis. General study points: In ankylosing spondylitis blood, a motif of roughly eight highly homologous TCR beta variants appeared characteristic.

Each CDR3 protein is one row after TCRdb ran MiXCR on the 5' RACE reads. The table records about 480,000 distinct CDR3 sequences, under 20% of them present only once. No cognate antigen is known for these TCRs. What was sequenced was blood, either unsorted or a sorted T cell fraction (not recorded which). These receptors all stem from a male donor with ankylosing spondylitis.

The chain carries TRBV4-1 and TRBJ2-2; 9 bases fit TRBD2. V lost 4 bases to trimming and J lost 4 bases; unmatched junction nucleotides: 10. Germline CDR1 and CDR2: MGHRA and YSYEKL. The CDR3 spans 17 residues. CDR3: CASSRPLAGGPTGELFF. The CDR3, as DNA: TGCGCCAGCAGCCGCCCACTGGCGGGGGGGCCCACCGGGGAGCTGTTTTTT.

V and J are TRBV10-3 and TRBJ2-1, with D perhaps given as TRBD1 or TRBD2 (5 bases each). V was cut by 8 bases and J by 4 bases, with 15 bases left in between. CDR3 length: 14 residues. Germline CDR1 and CDR2: ENHRY and SYGVKD. The CDR3 sequence: CAIGKGTAYNEQFF. The CDR3 nucleotides read TGTGCCATCGGGAAGGGGACCGCTTACAATGAGCAGTTCTTC.

This clonotype was detected only a few times. CDR3 protein: CSAVSRGSEKLFF. CDR3 DNA: TGCAGTGCGGTATCCAGGGGCAGTGAAAAACTGTTTTTT. This sequence joins TRBV20-1 and TRBJ1-4; weak D call: TRBD1 (6 bases). Germline CDR1 and CDR2: DFQATT and SNEGSKA (reference sequence). CDR3 size: 13 residues. V lost 6 bases and J lost 7, with 15 bases in between.

The gene calls are TRBV12-3 or TRBV12-4 and TRBJ2-1, with 9 bases that match TRBD1. V trimming: 7 bases; J trimming: 12 bases; junction bases outside the gene matches: 10. CDR3 length equals 13 residues. In DNA, the CDR3 is TGTGCCAGCACCCCGGGACAGGGTTTGGGGCAGTTCTTC. Translation gives CASTPGQGLGQFF.

J is TRBJ1-4 and V is TRBV30; D gene unclear. Germline CDR1 GTSNPN, CDR2 SVGIG (reference sequence). The V and J ends lost 0 bases and 5 bases respectively, with 16 bases between them. The CDR3 is 16 residues long. This chain's CDR3 is CAWSVTTGNLNEKLFF. In DNA form, the CDR3 reads TGTGCCTGGAGTGTAACTACCGGGAACTTGAATGAAAAACTGTTTTTT.

This clonotype has more than one count but fewer than ten. The chain links TRBV20-1 to TRBJ1-2; D is perhaps TRBD1 (5 bases). The length of the CDR3 is 13 residues. V gave up 4 bases and J gave up 7 bases, with 16 bases separating them. CDR1 DFQATT and CDR2 SNEGSKA come from the germline V gene (reference sequence). In DNA form, the CDR3 reads TGCAGTGCTACCCGGGGGGGTTATAGTGGCTACACCTTC. This encodes CSATRGGYSGYTF.

This clonotype came up a few times. The V gene is TRBV6-1, the J gene TRBJ2-5, with D perhaps being TRBD1 or TRBD2 (6 bases each). CDR1 and CDR2 from the germline V gene are MNHNS and SASEGT. There are 16 residues in the CDR3. The V and J ends lost 6 bases and 5 bases respectively, with 22 bases between them. In nucleotides, the CDR3 is TGTGCCAGCAGGGGGGGCGGACTGAACTTTCGGGAGACCCAGTACTTC. This sequence encodes CASRGGGLNFRETQYF.

The chain employs TRBV5-1 and TRBJ1-4; D may be TRBD1 (5 bases). The CDR3 has 13 amino acids. V was shortened by 4 bases and J by 10 bases, with 14 bases between the two germline ends. CDR1 and CDR2 from the germline V gene are SGHRS and YFSETQ. The CDR3 region has the DNA TGCGCCAGCAGCCAAGGGGAGGCCGGAAAACTGTTTTTT. Its protein is CASSQGEAGKLFF.

This clonotype has a handful of counts. The V call is TRBV2, the J call TRBJ2-7; D uncertain. The CDR3 sequence is 13 residues long. In germline, CDR1 is SNHLY, CDR2 FYNNEI. The V and J ends lost 6 bases and 3 bases respectively, with 12 bases between them. The CDR3 loop is CASRGFVGYEQYF. CDR3 nucleotide sequence: TGTGCCAGCAGGGGTTTCGTGGGCTACGAGCAGTACTTC. Using reference TRBV2 and TRBJ2-7 for the parts outside the CDR3, the full variable domain is EPEVTQTPSHQVTQMGQEVILRCVPISNHLYFYWYRQILGQKVEFLVSFYNNEISEKSEIFDDQFSVERPDGSNFTLKIRSTKLEDSAMYFCASRGFVGYEQYFGPGTRLTVT.

This clonotype was seen only a few times. This chain joins TRBV6-1 and TRBJ1-2; 11 nucleotides line up with TRBD1. V lost 6 bases, J lost 3 bases, and 3 bases stayed unmatched. The CDR3 has 14 residues. Per the germline V gene, CDR1 is MNHNS and CDR2 is SASEGT. The CDR3 region has the DNA TGTGCCAGCAGCCGGACAGGGGGCTACTATGGCTACACCTTC. It specifies CASSRTGGYYGYTF.

This clonotype was seen only a few times. The rearrangement uses TRBV7-2 and TRBJ1-2; D unclear. V shed 2 bases and J shed 0 bases, with 10 bases lying between them. This CDR3 has 15 residues. The germline CDR1 and CDR2 sequences are SGHTA and FQGNSA. The CDR3 nucleotides are TGTGCCAGCAGCTTACTTTCCAGTACTAACTATGGCTACACCTTC. It translates to CASSLLSSTNYGYTF.

Only a few counts were recorded for this clonotype. The gene calls are TRBV28 and TRBJ2-7, with 12 positions matching TRBD2. Germline loops: CDR1 MDHEN, CDR2 SYDVKM. The J segment lost 1 base and the V segment lost 3 bases, leaving 7 bases of the junction unmatched. CDR3 length equals 17 residues. For the CDR3, the DNA is TGTGCCAGCAGTTTTAGGTCGACTAGCGGGAGTTCCTACGAGCAGTACTTC. Amino acid sequence: CASSFRSTSGSSYEQYF.

There are a few counts of this clonotype. The V gene is TRBV4-1, the J gene TRBJ1-1; a weak D match, TRBD1 (6 bases). The V gene lost 6 bases and the J gene lost 4 bases, with 15 bases spanning the gap. Germline V lookup: CDR1 MGHRA, CDR2 YSYEKL. CDR3 length: 14 residues. The DNA of the CDR3 is TGCGCCAGCAGGGAAGGACAGCTGAGCACTGAAGCTTTCTTT. Protein product: CASREGQLSTEAFF.

The chain links TRBV20-1 to TRBJ2-1; no clear D. The CDR3 is 17 residues long. V lost 2 bases and J lost 3, with 20 bases in between. From germline, CDR1 is DFQATT and CDR2 SNEGSKA (reference sequence). CDR3 nucleotide sequence: TGCAGTGCTAGACGATCAGGCCCAGGCCCCCACTACAATGAGCAGTTCTTC. This gives the protein CSARRSGPGPHYNEQFF.

The chain employs TRBV20-1 and TRBJ1-5; 7 bases map to TRBD1. CDR3 length: 15 residues. The germline V gene encodes CDR1 DFQATT and CDR2 SNEGSKA (reference sequence). V trimming: 3 bases; J trimming: 6 bases; junction bases outside the gene matches: 11. Written as DNA, the CDR3 is TGCAGTGCTAGTCCGGGACAGAATTTTGGTCAGCCCCAGCATTTT. Amino acid sequence: CSASPGQNFGQPQHF.

The gene calls are TRBV20-1 and TRBJ1-1, with D possibly being TRBD1 (5 bases). CDR1 and CDR2 from the germline V gene are DFQATT and SNEGSKA (reference sequence). The CDR3 contains 15 residues. V dropped 0 bases and J dropped 4 bases, with 15 bases sitting between them. The CDR3 coding sequence is TGCAGTGCTAGAGACCCCTCGCAGGGTATCACTGAAGCTTTCTTT. Amino acid sequence: CSARDPSQGITEAFF.

This clonotype was observed a few times. The V and J genes are TRBV5-7 and TRBJ2-7; 13 bases agree with TRBD2. TRBV5-7 has ORF status, its function being uncertain. Germline trimming cut 2 bases from V and 4 bases from J; bases unmatched to any gene: 6. CDR3 length equals 16 residues. The CDR3 loop reads CASSLWTSGSRYEQYF. For the CDR3, the DNA is TGTGCCAGCAGCTTATGGACTAGCGGGAGTCGGTACGAGCAGTACTTC.

The chain combines TRBV3-1 with TRBJ2-7, with D perhaps matching TRBD1 (6 bases). In germline, CDR1 is LGHDT, CDR2 YNNKEL (reference sequence). The V end lost 4 bases, the J end lost 6 bases, and 13 bases lay between the germline ends. The CDR3 is made up of 13 amino acids. As DNA, the CDR3 is TGTGCCAGCAGCCTCAGGACAGCTGGCGAGCAGTACTTC. It encodes CASSLRTAGEQYF.

This clonotype turned up a few times. V is TRBV24-1 and J is TRBJ2-3; D gene uncertain. The V gene's germline CDR1 is KGHDR and CDR2 SFDVKD. V shed 5 bases and J shed 3 bases, with 8 bases lying between them. The CDR3 is 13 residues long. The chain's CDR3 is CATSGRLTDTQYF. As DNA, the CDR3 is TGTGCCACCAGTGGCAGGCTAACAGATACGCAGTATTTT.

In its sample, this clonotype was seen a few times. The chain carries TRBV18 and TRBJ2-1; 12 nucleotides agree with TRBD1. The germline gives CDR1 KGHSH, CDR2 LQKENI. This CDR3 comprises 14 residues. The V segment lost 6 bases and the J segment 7 bases; nucleotides outside the gene matches: 4. The CDR3 spells CASSGTGGGNEQFF. The CDR3 DNA follows: TGTGCCAGCTCCGGGACAGGGGGCGGGAATGAGCAGTTCTTC.

The rearrangement uses TRBV29-1 and TRBJ1-2, with D perhaps matching TRBD1 (6 bases). This CDR3 region has 13 residues. V was clipped by 6 bases and J by 7 bases, with 18 bases between them. Germline CDR1 and CDR2: SQVTM and ANQGSEA. Here the CDR3 reads CSVDQTGAAGYTF. CDR3 in DNA: TGCAGCGTCGATCAGACGGGGGCGGCTGGCTACACCTTC.

The CDR3, as DNA: TGTGCCAGCAGTTTTACTACAGGGGGCGCTGGTCAGCCCCAGCATTTT. Amino acid sequence: CASSFTTGGAGQPQHF. The chain employs TRBV7-9 and TRBJ1-5; 9 bases are a match to TRBD1. The CDR3 consists of 16 residues. Germline CDR1 SEHNR, CDR2 FQNEAQ (reference sequence). The V segment lost 6 bases and the J segment 6 bases; nucleotides outside the gene matches: 12.

At least ten counts were recorded for this clonotype. The chain uses TRBV12-3 or TRBV12-4 and TRBJ1-1, with TRBD1 matching 8 bases. The CDR3 contains 15 residues. J gave up 10 bases and V 2 bases, and 12 bases lay outside the gene matches. The CDR3 loop is CASSLNAGGEGGAFF. CDR3 DNA sequence: TGTGCCAGCAGTTTAAATGCAGGGGGCGAGGGCGGAGCTTTCTTT.

A word on this clonotype: The junction shows a germline mismatch at one end, possibly a read error. The CDR3 bases are TGTGCCAGCAACTTGGGACAGAGGACTTCACCCCTCCACTTT. It specifies CASNLGQRTSPLHF. The V and J genes are TRBV5-5 and TRBJ1-6, with 7 bases matching TRBD1. CDR1 and CDR2 (germline): SGHKS, YYEKEE (reference sequence). The CDR3 is 14 amino acids. Complete variable domain (other parts from reference TRBV5-5 and TRBJ1-6): DAGVTQSPTHLIKTRGQQVTLRCSPISGHKSVSWYQQVLGQGPQFIFQYYEKEERGRGNFPDRFSARQFPNYSSELNVNALLLGDSALYLCASNLGQRTSPLHFGNGTRLTVT.

This clonotype has a count of ten or more. The chain couples TRBV5-1 to TRBJ2-7; 8 bases map to TRBD2. CDR3 length equals 14 residues. Per germline, CDR1 SGHRS and CDR2 YFSETQ. V shed 2 bases and J 5 bases; nucleotides not matched to a gene: 6. Here the CDR3 reads CASSFTSGTDEQYF. CDR3 nucleotide sequence: TGCGCCAGCAGCTTTACTAGCGGAACTGACGAGCAGTACTTC.

This clonotype was observed a handful of times. The genes are TRBV6-1 and TRBJ2-7, with D perhaps matching TRBD1 or TRBD2 (5 bases each). Trimming cost V 7 bases and J 1 base, with 14 bases left between them. Germline CDR1 is MNHNS and CDR2 is SASEGT. The CDR3 has 14 amino acids. CDR3 sequence reads: CASTRRAGSYEQYF. The CDR3 DNA reads TGTGCCAGCACGCGGCGGGCAGGGTCCTACGAGCAGTACTTC.

This clonotype occurred once. The J gene is TRBJ2-7, the V gene TRBV2; 7 nucleotides agree with TRBD2. Losses at the gene ends were 8 bases for V and 6 bases for J; bases not matched to a gene: 10. The CDR3 contains 13 residues. Germline CDR1 is SNHLY and CDR2 is FYNNEI. The CDR3 nucleotides read TGTGCCAGCCGTGTGGGGGGGACGGGCGAGCAGTACTTC. This translates into CASRVGGTGEQYF.

The chain uses TRBV29-1 and TRBJ2-5; D possibly corresponds to TRBD1 (5 bases). The CDR3 contains 12 residues. V dropped 2 bases and J dropped 5 bases, with 9 bases sitting between them. Germline CDR1 reads SQVTM; CDR2 reads ANQGSEA. CDR3: CSVESGPETQYF. The CDR3 nucleotides read TGCAGCGTTGAATCAGGGCCGGAGACCCAGTACTTC.

The rearrangement joins TRBV5-1 to TRBJ2-7; tentative D call: TRBD1 (5 bases). The CDR3 sequence is 14 residues long. The V end was cut by 4 bases, the J end by 2 bases, with 13 bases between. The germline V gene encodes CDR1 SGHRS and CDR2 YFSETQ. The CDR3 here is CASSPKETAYEQYF. For the CDR3, the DNA is TGCGCCAGCAGCCCCAAGGAGACAGCCTACGAGCAGTACTTC.

The chain employs TRBV9 and TRBJ2-7, with D possibly being TRBD1 or TRBD2 (5 bases each). Per germline, CDR1 SGDLS and CDR2 YYNGEE. There are 15 residues in the CDR3. V lost 2 bases and J 3 bases, leaving 15 bases between the germline ends. CDR3 in amino acids: CASSVTGTDYYEQYF. In nucleotides, the CDR3 is TGTGCCAGCAGCGTCACCGGGACCGATTACTACGAGCAGTACTTC.

This clonotype has only a few counts. The rearrangement links TRBV27 to TRBJ1-2; D may be TRBD1 (6 bases). Germline lookup yields CDR1 MNHEY and CDR2 SMNVEV (reference sequence). Trimming left V 6 bases short and J 5 bases short, with 16 bases between. This CDR3 spans 14 amino acids. DNA for the CDR3: TGTGCCAGCAGCATACAGGGAGCCGAGTATGGCTACACCTTC. Its translation: CASSIQGAEYGYTF.

The chain has TRBV11-2 and TRBJ2-4, with TRBD1 matching 9 bases. CDR3 size: 16 residues. Trimming removed 5 bases from V and 6 bases from J; junction bases left unmatched: 11. Germline assignment: CDR1 SGHAT and CDR2 FQNNGV. The CDR3 coding sequence is TGTGCCAGCAGCCACTTTACCGGGACAGGGATAAACATTCAGTACTTC. Translated, it gives CASSHFTGTGINIQYF.